This TCR beta chain was profiled in a study of shared clonotypes between healthy human individuals. Replicate PCRs run on unsorted PBMC used 300 to 350 ng DNA, which was 31,000 or so T cell genomes. The team ran DNA from unsorted PBMCs on ten immunoSEQ deep assay plates for sequencing. Assay: immunoSEQ multiplex PCR; the TCRdb copy retains only in-frame clones and omits some. The sample includes fewer than 700,000 clones, around three quarters of them seen just once. Study-wide results and limits: How much donors shared clonotypes was expected to be affected by sequencing depth. It was the few donors that limited the genetic and exposure-history diversity represented.

In its sample, this clone was seen a few times. The antigen is unknown. Germline V CDR1 and CDR2: MNHEY, SVGAGI. V shed 5 bases and J shed 7 bases, with 11 bases lying between them. This CDR3 has 12 amino acids. The sample taken for sequencing was PBMCs. The clonotype was recovered from a woman in her forties in good health. Some clones in this sample may be carry-over from other donors' samples. V is TRBV6-5 and J is TRBJ1-2; D is uncertain. This CDR3 is CASSARMGGYTF. In DNA form, the CDR3 reads TGTGCCAGCAGTGCCAGGATGGGTGGCTACACCTTC.